This record concerns one TCR beta chain sequence. The target antigen is unknown. The data were taken from a study of CD8+ T cells in alopecia areata. Turning to the study itself: Those patients who were treated received oral tofacitinib, which was given at 5 to 10 mg twice daily for moderate-to-severe alopecia areata. General study points: An increase in clonality over normal scalp was evident in lesional scalp, especially alopecia totalis/universalis. In blood and scalp, many expanded lesional clones persisted during tofacitinib.

Extraction and reverse transcription of RNA yielded cDNA as the sequencing template. Measured with immunoSEQ multiplex PCR; TCRdb has only the in-frame clones, and not every one. The repertoire holds about 190,000 clones, with around 60% as singletons. CDR3 length equals 14 residues. Germline CDR1 reads SNHLY; CDR2 reads FYNNEI. V lost 1 base and J lost 10, with 13 bases in between. The treatment here: oral pan-JAK inhibitor, 5-10 mg twice daily. Both peripheral blood and punch biopsies of lesional scalp skin were obtained from patients who had alopecia areata. The receptor was derived from a human donor with alopecia areata. The rearrangement uses TRBV2 and TRBJ1-4; D is perhaps TRBD1 (5 bases). The material was CD4+ T cells sorted from blood, obtained at week 4, from a patient treated with tofacitinib. The CDR3 is CASSEVGGIGKLFF. The CDR3 nucleotides are TGTGCCAGCAGTGAAGTGGGGGGAATTGGAAAACTGTTTTTT.